Listed below are T cell receptor beta chains from one sample, sequenced in a study of blood T cell repertoires in COVID-19. The table came from immunoSEQ multiplex PCR; TCRdb's copy has only in-frame clones and leaves some out. The sample has about 130,000 clones; around 88% are singletons. The sequencing input was PBMCs or T cells enriched from blood (not recorded which). Receptors were obtained from a woman aged 45-60 years who had recovered from COVID-19. CDR3s leave out the opening cysteine and the closing phenylalanine or tryptophan.

V gene: TRBV4-1
J gene: TRBJ1-4
CDR3 protein: ASSRLTGGAAEKLF

V gene: TRBV3-1/TRBV3-2
J gene: TRBJ1-2
CDR3 protein: ASSHLGLYGYT

V gene: TRBV6-5
J gene: TRBJ2-2
CDR3 protein: ASSPRGAGELF

V gene: TRBV6-5
J gene: TRBJ1-6
CDR3 protein: ASSPGIYNSPLH

V gene: TRBV5-1
J gene: TRBJ1-4
CDR3 protein: ASSLTRQGPQTNEKLF

V gene: TRBV7-9
J gene: TRBJ1-1
CDR3 protein: AAGANTEAF

V gene: TRBV11-3
J gene: TRBJ2-1
CDR3 protein: ASSLRAGVNNEQF

V gene: TRBV4-3
J gene: TRBJ1-3
CDR3 protein: ASSQGTQGTSGNTIY

V gene: TRBV12-5
J gene: TRBJ1-3
CDR3 protein: ASGKAGGTANSGNTIY

V gene: TRBV29-1
J gene: TRBJ2-3
CDR3 protein: SVELLAGAATDTQY

V gene: TRBV27
J gene: TRBJ2-3
CDR3 protein: ASRRTPGTQY

V gene: TRBV5-1
J gene: TRBJ2-2
CDR3 protein: ASALGQGNGELF

V gene: TRBV7-2
J gene: TRBJ2-1
CDR3 protein: ASSLVPQGRYNEQF

V gene: TRBV5-1
J gene: TRBJ2-7
CDR3 protein: ASSMTGLHEQY

V gene: TRBV7-2
J gene: TRBJ2-2
CDR3 protein: ASSKLTGLAGIESGELF

V gene: TRBV4-1
J gene: TRBJ2-1
CDR3 protein: ASSQVGTGGEGNEQF

V gene: TRBV6-5
J gene: TRBJ2-7
CDR3 protein: ASSPNDRTEQY

V gene: TRBV19
J gene: TRBJ2-7
CDR3 protein: ASSSGGAYEQY

V gene: TRBV24-1
J gene: TRBJ2-7
CDR3 protein: ATSDPPEIERLQRFPYEQY

V gene: TRBV24-1
J gene: TRBJ2-5
CDR3 protein: ATSDFRTGGFGEETQY

V gene: TRBV5-1
J gene: TRBJ1-2
CDR3 protein: ASSRSQRGNYGYT

V gene: TRBV4-3
J gene: TRBJ1-6
CDR3 protein: ASSYGASPLH

V gene: TRBV5-1
J gene: TRBJ1-1
CDR3 protein: ASTQGPELGTEAF

V gene: TRBV25-1
J gene: TRBJ1-1
CDR3 protein: ASSVDRGLTEAF

V gene: TRBV7-2
J gene: TRBJ2-1
CDR3 protein: ASSLALGRGVYNEQF

V gene: TRBV6-5
J gene: TRBJ1-6
CDR3 protein: ASTSDRNNSPLH

V gene: TRBV5-1
J gene: TRBJ1-4
CDR3 protein: ASSAGQATNEKLF

V gene: TRBV6-5
J gene: TRBJ1-2
CDR3 protein: ASSYSAGKYGYT

V gene: TRBV5-1
J gene: TRBJ2-1
CDR3 protein: ASSFWRGSSYNEQF

V gene: TRBV5-1
J gene: TRBJ2-7
CDR3 protein: ASSLAGSGAFLEQY

V gene: TRBV19
J gene: TRBJ1-5
CDR3 protein: ASSNRQGQPQH

V gene: TRBV24-1
J gene: TRBJ2-2
CDR3 protein: ATSDSSFGELF

V gene: TRBV3-1/TRBV3-2
J gene: TRBJ1-1
CDR3 protein: ASNRGGETEAF

V gene: TRBV9
J gene: TRBJ2-7
CDR3 protein: ASSPRGGGNYEQY

V gene: TRBV5-1
J gene: TRBJ1-2
CDR3 protein: ASSLDSYGYT

V gene: TRBV9
J gene: TRBJ2-2
CDR3 protein: ASSVLGTGELF

V gene: TRBV3-1/TRBV3-2
J gene: TRBJ2-1
CDR3 protein: ASSQDGAGGPQF

V gene: TRBV12-3/TRBV12-4
J gene: TRBJ1-1
CDR3 protein: ASSLGTGEAF

V gene: TRBV18
J gene: TRBJ1-6
CDR3 protein: ASSRARQGNSPLH

V gene: TRBV6-5
J gene: TRBJ1-2
CDR3 protein: ASSRQPNNYGYT

V gene: TRBV3-1/TRBV3-2
J gene: TRBJ2-7
CDR3 protein: ASSQSPPSSGGLSYEQY

V gene: TRBV5-1
J gene: TRBJ1-1
CDR3 protein: ASSPNRDTEAF

V gene: TRBV6-5
J gene: TRBJ1-3
CDR3 protein: AGLGGYSGNTIY

V gene: TRBV18
J gene: TRBJ2-7
CDR3 protein: ASSPPGTSGSHEQY

V gene: TRBV19
J gene: TRBJ2-7
CDR3 protein: ASSIQGASYEQY

V gene: TRBV2
J gene: TRBJ1-6
CDR3 protein: ASSKRTGGSPLH

V gene: TRBV5-1
J gene: TRBJ2-1
CDR3 protein: ASSLAPAYNEQF

V gene: TRBV28
J gene: TRBJ2-7
CDR3 protein: ASSIETGVYEQY

V gene: TRBV2
J gene: TRBJ1-2
CDR3 protein: ASLEQTNYGYT

V gene: TRBV29-1
J gene: TRBJ1-2
CDR3 protein: SVLREKDYGYT

V gene: TRBV4-3
J gene: TRBJ1-4
CDR3 protein: ASSQDQGTVRGEKLF

V gene: TRBV2
J gene: TRBJ2-2
CDR3 protein: ASSMDRANTGELF

V gene: TRBV6-5
J gene: TRBJ2-7
CDR3 protein: ASIQPGHSYEQY

V gene: TRBV18
J gene: TRBJ2-7
CDR3 protein: ASSPDGGQPIYEQY

V gene: TRBV11-2
J gene: TRBJ2-7
CDR3 protein: ASSLEGGYYEQY